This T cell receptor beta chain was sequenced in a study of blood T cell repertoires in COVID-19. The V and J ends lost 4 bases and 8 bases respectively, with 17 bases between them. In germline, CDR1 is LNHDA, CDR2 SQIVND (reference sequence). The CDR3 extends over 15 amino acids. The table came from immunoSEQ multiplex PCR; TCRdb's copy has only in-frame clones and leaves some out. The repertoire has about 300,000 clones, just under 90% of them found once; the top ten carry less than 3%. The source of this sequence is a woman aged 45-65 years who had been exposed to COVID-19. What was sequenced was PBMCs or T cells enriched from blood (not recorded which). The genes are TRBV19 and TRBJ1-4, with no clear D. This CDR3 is CASSSIAGEKEKLFF. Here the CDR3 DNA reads TGTGCCAGTAGTAGTATTGCCGGGGAAAAGGAAAAACTGTTTTTT.